Below are 9 T cell receptor beta chains sequenced from a single sample in a study of brain T cells in children with intractable seizures. Time point described: blood from clinic visit 5 months post-surgery; TSC patient then seizure free. This table comes from immunoSEQ multiplex PCR, and its TCRdb copy is limited to in-frame clones, with some not included. The sample yields about 340,000 clones, 93% seen once. The source material was peripheral blood, sampled about 5 months after surgery. Every receptor here comes from a boy under three years old with tuberous sclerosis and intractable seizures.

This rearrangement joins TRBV3-1 (or the pseudogene TRBV3-2) to TRBJ1-3; D is possibly TRBD1 (5 bases). Trimming took off 0 bases at V and 2 bases at J, with 8 bases between the two ends. The CDR3 has 15 amino acids. Per the germline V gene, CDR1 is LGHDT and CDR2 is YNNKEL (reference sequence). In DNA form, the CDR3 reads TGTGCCAGCAGCCAAGAGGGGACGGCTGGAAACACCATATATTTT. This translates into CASSQEGTAGNTIYF.

This chain uses TRBV6-9 with TRBJ2-7; 10 positions match TRBD2. The germline V gene has CDR1 MNHGY and CDR2 SVAAGI. The CDR3 runs 19 residues. V gave up 6 bases and J gave up 4 bases; unmatched junction bases: 21. CDR3 sequence: CASSPQRFKREGLRYEQYF. The CDR3 DNA sequence: TGTGCCAGCAGCCCCCAGAGGTTCAAGCGGGAGGGCCTAAGGTACGAGCAGTACTTC.

The V gene is TRBV11-3, the J gene TRBJ2-7; 7 positions agree with TRBD1. The CDR3 length is 15 residues. Germline CDR1 and CDR2: SGHNT and YENEEA. V dropped 5 bases and J dropped 1; count of bases not matched to a gene: 8. The CDR3, as DNA: TGTGCCAGCAGCCCCCGACAGGGAATTTCCTACGAGCAGTACTTC. Protein: CASSPRQGISYEQYF.

This rearrangement joins TRBV27 to TRBJ2-7; 12 bases fit TRBD2. The CDR3 has 17 residues. The germline CDR1 and CDR2 sequences are MNHEY and SMNVEV (reference sequence). With V trimmed by 8 bases and J by 2 bases, 13 bases remained unmatched. The CDR3 loop is CASGGPGLAGFPYEQYF. DNA for the CDR3: TGTGCCAGCGGGGGACCTGGACTAGCGGGGTTCCCCTACGAGCAGTACTTC.

V usage is TRBV24-1 and J usage is TRBJ2-2; weak D call: TRBD2 (5 bases). Germline loops: CDR1 KGHDR, CDR2 SFDVKD. V was pared by 4 bases and J by 5 bases, with 16 bases between. The CDR3 loop spans 16 amino acids. CDR3 bases: TGTGCCACCAGTGAGGGAGCGCAGGCATGGACCGGGGAGCTGTTTTTT. It encodes CATSEGAQAWTGELFF.

This clone was counted a single time. The genes are TRBV9 and TRBJ2-1, with 8 bases fitting TRBD2. The CDR3 is 18 residues long. The germline V gene has CDR1 SGDLS and CDR2 YYNGEE. J lost 0 bases, V lost 4 bases, and 12 bases had no gene match. CDR3 region: CASSPPSGRRSSYNEQFF. Written as DNA, the CDR3 is TGTGCCAGCAGCCCCCCCAGCGGGAGACGTAGCTCCTACAATGAGCAGTTCTTC.

The CDR3 spells CASNQGETGEKQYF. The CDR3 DNA is TGTGCCAGCAACCAGGGTGAAACAGGGGAGAAGCAGTACTTC. The V call is TRBV2, the J call TRBJ2-7, with 7 bases fitting TRBD1. Germline V gene sequence: CDR1 SNHLY, CDR2 FYNNEI. The CDR3 length is 14 residues. V was clipped by 7 bases and J by 8 bases; unmatched bases: 14.

The chain carries TRBV29-1 and TRBJ2-7, with 11 bases that match TRBD2. The CDR3 consists of 13 residues. The V gene end was trimmed by 6 bases and the J gene end by 3 bases; junction bases not matched to a gene: 4. Germline V CDR1 and CDR2: SQVTM, ANQGSEA. The CDR3 sequence is CSVRLAGLYEQYF. The CDR3 region has the DNA TGCAGCGTGCGACTAGCGGGACTCTACGAGCAGTACTTC.

The V gene is TRBV9, the J gene TRBJ1-6; 7 positions match TRBD1. The ends lost 3 bases at V and 7 bases at J; junction bases unmatched: 7. Per the germline V gene, CDR1 is SGDLS and CDR2 is YYNGEE. This CDR3 has 15 residues. The DNA of the CDR3 is TGTGCCAGCAGCGCGTACAGGGGACCCAATTCACCCCTCCACTTT. The encoded protein is CASSAYRGPNSPLHF.